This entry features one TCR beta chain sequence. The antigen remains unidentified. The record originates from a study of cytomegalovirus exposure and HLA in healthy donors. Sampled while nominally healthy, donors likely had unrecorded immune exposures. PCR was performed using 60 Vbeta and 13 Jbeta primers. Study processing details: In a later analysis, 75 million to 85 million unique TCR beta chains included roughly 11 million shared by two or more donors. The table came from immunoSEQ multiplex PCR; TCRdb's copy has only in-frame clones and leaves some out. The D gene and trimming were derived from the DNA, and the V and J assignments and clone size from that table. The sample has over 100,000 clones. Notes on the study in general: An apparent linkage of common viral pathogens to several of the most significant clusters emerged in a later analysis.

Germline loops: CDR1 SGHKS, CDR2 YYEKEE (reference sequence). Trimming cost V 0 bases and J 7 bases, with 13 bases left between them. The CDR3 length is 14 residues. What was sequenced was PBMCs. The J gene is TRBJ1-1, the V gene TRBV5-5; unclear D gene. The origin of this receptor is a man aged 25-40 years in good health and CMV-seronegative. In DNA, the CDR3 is TGTGCCAGCAGCTTGGACCTCCTCGGTGGTGAAGCTTTCTTT. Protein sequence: CASSLDLLGGEAFF. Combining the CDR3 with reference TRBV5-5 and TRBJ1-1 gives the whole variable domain DAGVTQSPTHLIKTRGQQVTLRCSPISGHKSVSWYQQVLGQGPQFIFQYYEKEERGRGNFPDRFSARQFPNYSSELNVNALLLGDSALYLCASSLDLLGGEAFFGQGTRLTVV.